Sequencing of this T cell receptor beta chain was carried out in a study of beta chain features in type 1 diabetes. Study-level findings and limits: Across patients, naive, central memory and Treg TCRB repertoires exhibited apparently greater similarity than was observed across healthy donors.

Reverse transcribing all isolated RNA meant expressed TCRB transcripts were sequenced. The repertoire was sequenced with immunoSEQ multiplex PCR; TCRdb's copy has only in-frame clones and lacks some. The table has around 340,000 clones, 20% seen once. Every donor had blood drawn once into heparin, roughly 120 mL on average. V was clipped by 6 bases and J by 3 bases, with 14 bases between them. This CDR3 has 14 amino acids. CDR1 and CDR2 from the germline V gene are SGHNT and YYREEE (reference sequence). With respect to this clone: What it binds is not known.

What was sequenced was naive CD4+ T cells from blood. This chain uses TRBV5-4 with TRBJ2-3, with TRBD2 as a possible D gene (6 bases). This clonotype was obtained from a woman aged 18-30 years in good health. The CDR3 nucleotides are TGTGCCAGCACCCAAGGAGGGAGGACAGATACGCAGTATTTT. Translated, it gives CASTQGGRTDTQYF.